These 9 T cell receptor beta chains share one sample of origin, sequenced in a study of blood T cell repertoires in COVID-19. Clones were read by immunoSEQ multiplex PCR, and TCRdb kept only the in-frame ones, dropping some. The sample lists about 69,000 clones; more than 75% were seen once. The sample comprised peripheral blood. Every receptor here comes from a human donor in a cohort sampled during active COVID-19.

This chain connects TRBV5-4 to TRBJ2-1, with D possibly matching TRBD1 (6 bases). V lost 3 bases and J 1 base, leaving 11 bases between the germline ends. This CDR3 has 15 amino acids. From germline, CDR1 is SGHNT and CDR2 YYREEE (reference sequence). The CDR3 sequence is CASSSPQGSYNEQFF. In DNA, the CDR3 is TGTGCCAGCAGCTCACCTCAGGGGTCCTACAATGAGCAGTTCTTC. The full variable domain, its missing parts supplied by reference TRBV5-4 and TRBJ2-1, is ETGVTQSPTHLIKTRGQQVTLRCSSQSGHNTVSWYQQALGQGPQFIFQYYREEENGRGNFPPRFSGLQFPNYSSELNVNALELDDSALYLCASSSPQGSYNEQFFGPGTRLTVL.

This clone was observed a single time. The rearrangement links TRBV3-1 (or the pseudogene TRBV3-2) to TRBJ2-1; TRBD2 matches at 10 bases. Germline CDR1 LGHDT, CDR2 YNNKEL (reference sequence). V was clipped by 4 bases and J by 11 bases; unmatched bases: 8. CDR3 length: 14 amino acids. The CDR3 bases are TGTGCCAGCAGCCTTAGACTAGCGGGCCCCCAGCAGTTCTTC. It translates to CASSLRLAGPQQFF.

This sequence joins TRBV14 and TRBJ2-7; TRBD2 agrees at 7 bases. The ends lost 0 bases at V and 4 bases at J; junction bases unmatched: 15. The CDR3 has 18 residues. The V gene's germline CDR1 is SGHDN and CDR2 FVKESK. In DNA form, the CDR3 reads TGTGCCAGCAGCCAAGAATGGCTAGCGGACCCCCAATTTTACGAGCAGTACTTC. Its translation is CASSQEWLADPQFYEQYF.

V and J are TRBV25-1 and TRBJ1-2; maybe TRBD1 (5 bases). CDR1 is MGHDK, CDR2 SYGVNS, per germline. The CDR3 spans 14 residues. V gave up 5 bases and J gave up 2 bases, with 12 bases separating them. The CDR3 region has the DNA TGTGCCAGCAGTACCATAGACAGAAACTATGGCTACACCTTC. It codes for CASSTIDRNYGYTF.

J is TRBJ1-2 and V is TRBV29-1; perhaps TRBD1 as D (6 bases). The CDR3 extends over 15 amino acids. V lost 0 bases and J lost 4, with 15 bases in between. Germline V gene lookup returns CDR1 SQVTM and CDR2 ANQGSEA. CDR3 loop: CSVEDQGTAFYGYTF. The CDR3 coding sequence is TGCAGCGTTGAAGATCAGGGGACGGCGTTCTATGGCTACACCTTC.

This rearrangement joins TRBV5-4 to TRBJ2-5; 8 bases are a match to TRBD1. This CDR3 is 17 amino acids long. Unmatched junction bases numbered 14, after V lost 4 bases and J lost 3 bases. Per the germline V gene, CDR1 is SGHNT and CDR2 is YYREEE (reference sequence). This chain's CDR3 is CASSLGQGYAGEETQYF. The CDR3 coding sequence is TGTGCCAGCAGCCTTGGACAGGGTTACGCAGGGGAAGAGACCCAGTACTTC.

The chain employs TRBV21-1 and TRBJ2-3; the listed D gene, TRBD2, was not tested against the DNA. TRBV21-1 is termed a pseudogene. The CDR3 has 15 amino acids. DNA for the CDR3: TGTGCCAGCAGCAAAGGTACTGCCCCCCGCGATACGCAGTATTTT. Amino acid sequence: CASSKGTAPRDTQYF.

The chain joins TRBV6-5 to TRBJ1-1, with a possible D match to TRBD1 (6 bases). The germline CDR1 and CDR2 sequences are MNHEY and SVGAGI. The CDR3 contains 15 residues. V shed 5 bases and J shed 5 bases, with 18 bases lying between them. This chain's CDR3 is CASSPQRGGGTEAFF. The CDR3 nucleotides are TGTGCCAGCAGTCCACAGAGAGGGGGGGGAACTGAAGCTTTCTTT.

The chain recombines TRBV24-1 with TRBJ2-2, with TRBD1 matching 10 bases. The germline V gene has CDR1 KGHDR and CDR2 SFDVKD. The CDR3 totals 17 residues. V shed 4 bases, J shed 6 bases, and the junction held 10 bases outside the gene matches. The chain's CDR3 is CATSDPYRTGGAGELFF. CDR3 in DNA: TGTGCCACCAGTGACCCCTACCGGACAGGGGGGGCCGGGGAGCTGTTTTTT.